Following are 8 T cell receptor beta chains from one sample sequenced in a study of T cells in localized non-small cell lung cancer. Sequencing was performed with immunoSEQ multiplex PCR; in TCRdb, only in-frame clones are kept and a portion is missing. The data show over 40,000 clones, with about 88% seen just once and roughly 2.5% held by the top ten. Sequenced here: peripheral blood, sampled before any cancer treatment. The receptor set was obtained from a female donor over 55 with stage I squamous cell lung carcinoma.

The gene calls are TRBV7-8 and TRBJ2-7; D ambiguous. CDR3 length: 12 amino acids. V was cut by 2 bases and J by 4 bases, with 6 bases left in between. In germline, CDR1 is SGHVS, CDR2 FQNEAQ. The CDR3 loop is CASSLSGYEQYF. CDR3 DNA: TGTGCCAGCAGCTTATCAGGATACGAGCAGTACTTC.

This chain connects TRBV2 to TRBJ2-1; tentatively, D is TRBD2 (6 bases). Trimming removed 6 bases at V and 9 bases at J, with 15 bases between. Looked up from germline, CDR1 is SNHLY and CDR2 is FYNNEI. The CDR3 contains 13 residues. CDR3 sequence: CASRGDGSGEQFF. The CDR3 bases are TGTGCCAGCAGGGGAGACGGGAGCGGTGAGCAGTTCTTC. The full variable domain, with the rest looked up from reference TRBV2 and TRBJ2-1, is EPEVTQTPSHQVTQMGQEVILRCVPISNHLYFYWYRQILGQKVEFLVSFYNNEISEKSEIFDDQFSVERPDGSNFTLKIRSTKLEDSAMYFCASRGDGSGEQFFGPGTRLTVL.

This clone was seen once. This chain joins TRBV29-1 and TRBJ2-5; D is undetermined. Deletions cut 4 bases from V and 5 bases from J, with 8 bases between. CDR3 size: 11 residues. Germline CDR1 SQVTM, CDR2 ANQGSEA. CDR3 in amino acids: CSVAYRETQYF. The CDR3 bases are TGCAGCGTTGCCTATCGGGAGACCCAGTACTTC.

V usage is TRBV4-3 and J usage is TRBJ2-7; D is unclear. The CDR3 consists of 15 residues. The germline V gene encodes CDR1 LGHNA and CDR2 YSLEER. With 1 base removed from V and 3 bases from J, the gap between germline ends came to 13 bases. CDR3 loop: CASSQGASDHYEQYF. In DNA, the CDR3 is TGCGCCAGCAGCCAAGGGGCAAGCGACCACTACGAGCAGTACTTC.

The J gene is TRBJ1-2, the V gene TRBV7-2; a weak D match, TRBD1 (5 bases). The germline CDR1 and CDR2 sequences are SGHTA and FQGNSA. V lost 3 bases and J 9 bases, leaving 17 bases between the germline ends. This CDR3 is 14 amino acids long. In DNA form, the CDR3 reads TGTGCCAGCAGCTTTATTTCGGGGGGACGGAGCTACACCTTC. It yields the protein CASSFISGGRSYTF.

J is TRBJ2-7 and V is TRBV11-3; no reliable D call. The CDR3 runs to 13 residues. Germline V gene lookup returns CDR1 SGHNT and CDR2 YENEEA. The V and J ends lost 5 bases and 7 bases respectively, with 15 bases between them. The CDR3 here is CASSILPFGEQYF. The CDR3 DNA reads TGTGCCAGCAGCATACTACCCTTCGGGGAGCAGTACTTC.

The V gene is TRBV29-1, the J gene TRBJ2-2; tentative D call: TRBD2 (6 bases). V lost 4 bases and J lost 0, with 18 bases in between. This CDR3 spans 17 amino acids. CDR1 and CDR2 from the germline V gene are SQVTM and ANQGSEA. CDR3 DNA: TGCAGCGTTGCCAATTTTGTGGGACTCGCGAACACCGGGGAGCTGTTTTTT. It specifies CSVANFVGLANTGELFF.

This rearrangement joins TRBV5-8 to TRBJ1-2; 11 positions agree with TRBD1. The V gene's germline CDR1 is SGHTS and CDR2 YDEGEE. CDR3 length: 15 residues. V lost 4 bases, J lost 3 bases, and 5 bases stayed unmatched. As DNA, the CDR3 is TGTGCCAGCAGCCCCCGGGACAGGGGGTACTATGGCTACACCTTC. Translation gives CASSPRDRGYYGYTF. The entire variable domain, with the rest obtained from reference TRBV5-8 and TRBJ1-2, is as follows: EAGVTQSPTHLIKTRGQQATLRCSPISGHTSVYWYQQALGLGLQFLLWYDEGEERNRGNFPPRFSGRQFPNYSSELNVNALELEDSALYLCASSPRDRGYYGYTFGSGTRLTVV.